Given below is one T cell receptor beta chain in context. This sample stems from a study of blood T cell repertoires in COVID-19. The data were produced by immunoSEQ multiplex PCR, yet TCRdb's version contains in-frame clones alone and is incomplete. Of around 310,000 clones listed, more than 80% are singletons. The sequenced sample consisted of peripheral blood. The receptor's source is a woman younger than 45 with COVID-19, enrolled during active disease.

CDR3 protein: CASSVPGTVAIYEQYF. CDR3 nucleotide sequence: TGTGCCAGCAGTGTACCCGGGACAGTGGCAATCTACGAGCAGTACTTC. V gene TRBV28 combines with J gene TRBJ2-7, with 7 bases aligning to TRBD1. Germline V lookup: CDR1 MDHEN, CDR2 SYDVKM. This CDR3 comprises 16 residues. Trimming at V came to 5 bases and at J to 3 bases, leaving 13 bases not matched to a gene.